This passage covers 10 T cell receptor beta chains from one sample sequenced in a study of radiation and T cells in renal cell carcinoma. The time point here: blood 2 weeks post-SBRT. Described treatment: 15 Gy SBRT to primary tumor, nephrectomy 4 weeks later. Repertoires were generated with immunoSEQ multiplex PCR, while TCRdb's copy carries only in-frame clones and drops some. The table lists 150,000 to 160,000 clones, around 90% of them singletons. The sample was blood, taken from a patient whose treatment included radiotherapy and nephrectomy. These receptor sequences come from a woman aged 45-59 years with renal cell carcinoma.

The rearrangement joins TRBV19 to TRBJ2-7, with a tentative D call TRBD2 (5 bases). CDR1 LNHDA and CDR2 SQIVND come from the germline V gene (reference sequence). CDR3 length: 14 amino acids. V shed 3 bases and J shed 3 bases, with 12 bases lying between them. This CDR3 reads CASSIEGNSYEQYF. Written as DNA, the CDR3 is TGTGCCAGTAGTATCGAGGGAAATAGCTACGAGCAGTACTTC.

The CDR3 here is CARTYPRSGNTIYF. The CDR3 nucleotides are TGTGCCAGAACTTATCCTCGCTCTGGAAACACCATATATTTT. The rearrangement links TRBV5-3 to TRBJ1-3; D is undetermined. TRBV5-3 is assigned to the ORF class and has an uncertain function. Trimming took off 6 bases at V and 0 bases at J, with 10 bases between the two ends. The CDR3 length is 14 residues.

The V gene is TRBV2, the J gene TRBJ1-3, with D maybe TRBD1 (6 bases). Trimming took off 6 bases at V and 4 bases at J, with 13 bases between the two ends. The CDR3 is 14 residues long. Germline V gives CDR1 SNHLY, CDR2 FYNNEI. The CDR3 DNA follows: TGTGCCAGCAGCGCCACAGGGTCCGGAAACACCATATATTTT. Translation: CASSATGSGNTIYF.

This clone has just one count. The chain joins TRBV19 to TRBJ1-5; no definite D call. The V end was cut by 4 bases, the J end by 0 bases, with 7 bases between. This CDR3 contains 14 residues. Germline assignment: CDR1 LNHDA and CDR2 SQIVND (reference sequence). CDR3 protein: CASSRADSNQPQHF. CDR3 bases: TGTGCCAGTAGTAGGGCGGATAGCAATCAGCCCCAGCATTTT.

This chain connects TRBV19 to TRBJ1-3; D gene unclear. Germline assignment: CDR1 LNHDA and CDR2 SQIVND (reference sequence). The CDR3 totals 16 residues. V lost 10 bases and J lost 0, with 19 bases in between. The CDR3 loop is CATTKGQAYSGNTIYF. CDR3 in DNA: TGTGCCACCACGAAGGGCCAGGCGTACTCTGGAAACACCATATATTTT.

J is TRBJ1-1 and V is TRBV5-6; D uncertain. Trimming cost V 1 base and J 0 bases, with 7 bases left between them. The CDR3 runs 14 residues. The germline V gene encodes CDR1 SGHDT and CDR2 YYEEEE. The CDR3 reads CASSLNRLNTEAFF. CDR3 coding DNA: TGTGCCAGCAGCTTGAACAGATTGAACACTGAAGCTTTCTTT.

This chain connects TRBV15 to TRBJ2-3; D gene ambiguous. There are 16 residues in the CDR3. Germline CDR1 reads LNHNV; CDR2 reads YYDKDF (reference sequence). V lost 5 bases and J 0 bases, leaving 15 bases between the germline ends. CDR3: CATSSPTPISTDTQYF. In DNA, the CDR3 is TGTGCCACCAGCTCCCCGACACCGATCAGCACAGATACGCAGTATTTT.

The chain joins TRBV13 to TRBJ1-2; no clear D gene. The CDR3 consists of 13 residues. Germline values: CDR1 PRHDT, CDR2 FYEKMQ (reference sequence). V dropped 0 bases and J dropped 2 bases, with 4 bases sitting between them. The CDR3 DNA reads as TGTGCCAGCAGCTTAGGGGGAAACTATGGCTACACCTTC. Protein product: CASSLGGNYGYTF.

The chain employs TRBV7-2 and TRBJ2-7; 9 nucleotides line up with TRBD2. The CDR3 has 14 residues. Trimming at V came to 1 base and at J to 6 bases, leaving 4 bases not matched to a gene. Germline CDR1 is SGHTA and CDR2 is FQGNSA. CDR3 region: CASSLDLAGTEQYF. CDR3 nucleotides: TGTGCCAGCAGCTTAGATCTAGCGGGGACCGAGCAGTACTTC.

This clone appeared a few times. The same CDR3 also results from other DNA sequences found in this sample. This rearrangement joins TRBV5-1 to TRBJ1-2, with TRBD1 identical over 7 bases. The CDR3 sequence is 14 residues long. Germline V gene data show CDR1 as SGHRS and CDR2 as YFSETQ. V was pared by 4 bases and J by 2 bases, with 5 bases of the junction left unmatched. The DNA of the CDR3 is TGCGCCAGCAGCCTCGCGGACAGGAACTATGGCTACACCTTC. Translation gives CASSLADRNYGYTF.